The 19 T cell receptor beta chains below were found in one sample sequenced in a study of T cells after yellow fever vaccination. TCRdb redid the calling of the 5' RACE reads with MiXCR, one entry per CDR3 protein. The sample holds 450,000 to 600,000 distinct CDR3 sequences, around 16% seen once. This sample comprised PBMCs, obtained less than 6 days after the first yellow fever vaccination. All receptors derive from a man younger than 35 who received the YFV17D yellow fever vaccine.

Many counts were recorded for this clonotype. Here the CDR3 reads CASSEDRDYGYTF. CDR3 nucleotide sequence: TGTGCCAGCAGTGAAGATAGGGACTATGGCTACACCTTC. The chain couples TRBV2 to TRBJ1-2, with D hard to call. Deletions cut 1 base from V and 3 bases from J, with 6 bases between. The CDR3 totals 13 residues. Germline assignment: CDR1 SNHLY and CDR2 FYNNEI.

The V and J genes are TRBV7-2 and TRBJ2-7; the match to TRBD1 covers 8 bases. V lost 6 bases to trimming and J lost 2 bases; unmatched junction nucleotides: 6. Per the germline V gene, CDR1 is SGHTA and CDR2 is FQGNSA. This CDR3 spans 14 amino acids. As DNA, the CDR3 is TGTGCCAGCAGGGCGACAGGGGTAACCTACGAGCAGTACGTC. This encodes CASRATGVTYEQYV.

The chain links TRBV5-6 to TRBJ2-2; D not resolved. The CDR3 is made up of 14 amino acids. From germline, CDR1 is SGHDT and CDR2 YYEEEE. The germline V and J ends were trimmed by 4 bases and 6 bases, with 13 bases remaining between them. CDR3 region: CASSPTPGAGELFF. CDR3 in DNA: TGTGCCAGCAGCCCAACACCAGGTGCCGGGGAGCTGTTTTTT.

This clonotype showed up just a few times. The rearrangement links TRBV5-1 to TRBJ1-2; D is unresolved. The V and J ends lost 4 bases and 2 bases respectively, with 3 bases between them. The CDR3 is 11 residues long. Germline V gives CDR1 SGHRS, CDR2 YFSETQ. CDR3 sequence: CASSENYGYTF. CDR3 DNA: TGCGCCAGCAGCGAAAACTATGGCTACACCTTC.

This chain joins TRBV30 and TRBJ1-5; D gene ambiguous. Per germline, CDR1 GTSNPN and CDR2 SVGIG (reference sequence). There are 11 residues in the CDR3. Trimming took off 7 bases at V and 4 bases at J, with 8 bases between the two ends. The CDR3 coding sequence is TGTGCCTCGGACTTTAATCAGCCCCAGCATTTT. Translated, it gives CASDFNQPQHF.

This clonotype has more than one count but fewer than ten. The rearrangement joins TRBV2 to TRBJ2-5, with D perhaps being TRBD1 or TRBD2 (5 bases each). Germline V gene sequence: CDR1 SNHLY, CDR2 FYNNEI. The germline V and J ends were trimmed by 9 bases and 3 bases, with 14 bases remaining between them. The CDR3 is 13 amino acids. The DNA of the CDR3 is TGTGCCAGTCTCCGGGACCAGAAAGAGACCCAGTACTTC. The encoded protein is CASLRDQKETQYF. The full variable domain, completed using reference TRBV2 and TRBJ2-5, is EPEVTQTPSHQVTQMGQEVILRCVPISNHLYFYWYRQILGQKVEFLVSFYNNEISEKSEIFDDQFSVERPDGSNFTLKIRSTKLEDSAMYFCASLRDQKETQYFGPGTRLLVL.

There are a few counts of this clonotype. The chain uses TRBV15 and TRBJ1-6; 8 bases match TRBD1. The ends lost 6 bases at V and 6 bases at J; junction bases unmatched: 7. The CDR3 runs to 15 residues. CDR1 and CDR2 (germline): LNHNV, YYDKDF (reference sequence). The CDR3 spells CATSRTGNANSPLHF. Here the CDR3 DNA reads TGTGCCACCAGTAGGACAGGGAACGCTAATTCACCCCTCCACTTT. Based on the CDR3 plus reference TRBV15 and TRBJ1-6, the full variable domain is DAMVIQNPRYQVTQFGKPVTLSCSQTLNHNVMYWYQQKSSQAPKLLFHYYDKDFNNEADTPDNFQSRRPNTSFCFLDIRSPGLGDTAMYLCATSRTGNANSPLHFGNGTRLTVT.

The genes are TRBV5-6 and TRBJ2-7; TRBD1 matches at 7 bases. Germline assignment: CDR1 SGHDT and CDR2 YYEEEE. CDR3 length: 15 residues. The V gene end was trimmed by 7 bases and the J gene end by 4 bases; junction bases not matched to a gene: 14. Written as DNA, the CDR3 is TGTGCCAGCCGCCCAGGGGGAACGTTGCCATACGAGCAGTACGTC. It codes for CASRPGGTLPYEQYV.

This clonotype came up many times. The J gene is TRBJ1-4, the V gene TRBV12-3 or TRBV12-4; no reliable D call. This CDR3 region has 13 residues. Deletions cut 6 bases from V and 6 bases from J, with 11 bases between. The CDR3 DNA reads TGTGCCAGCAGCCCTTTGGGGTATGAAAAACTGTTTTTT. It translates to CASSPLGYEKLFF.

The CDR3 protein is CASSLFSISRGGLNEQFF. The CDR3 coding sequence is TGTGCCAGCAGCTTATTCTCTATATCGAGGGGGGGCTTAAATGAGCAGTTCTTC. The rearrangement joins TRBV11-2 to TRBJ2-1, with D maybe TRBD2 (7 bases). V was trimmed by 2 bases and J by 7 bases, leaving 24 bases between them. CDR1 is SGHAT and CDR2 is FQNNGV in the germline V gene. CDR3 length: 18 residues. Together with reference TRBV11-2 and TRBJ2-1, the CDR3 gives the full variable domain: EAGVAQSPRYKIIEKRQSVAFWCNPISGHATLYWYQQILGQGPKLLIQFQNNGVVDDSQLPKDRFSAERLKGVDSTLKIQPAKLEDSAVYLCASSLFSISRGGLNEQFFGPGTRLTVL.

CDR3 in DNA: TGTGCCAGCAGCTCCCTCCGGGACAGGGGGAAAAACATTCAGTACTTC. It specifies CASSSLRDRGKNIQYF. The chain recombines TRBV11-2 with TRBJ2-4; 11 positions agree with TRBD1. The germline V gene encodes CDR1 SGHAT and CDR2 FQNNGV. CDR3 length equals 16 residues. The V gene end was trimmed by 4 bases and the J gene end by 4 bases; junction bases not matched to a gene: 6.

This clonotype was seen more than once but under ten times. The chain joins TRBV20-1 to TRBJ2-5, with D unclear. The CDR3 sequence is 13 residues long. Germline CDR1 and CDR2: DFQATT and SNEGSKA (reference sequence). Trimming pared 6 bases from V and 0 bases from J, leaving 11 bases between. For the CDR3, the DNA is TGCAGTGCAGTCCGGGTGTACCAAGAGACCCAGTACTTC. It specifies CSAVRVYQETQYF.

The chain uses TRBV6-5 and TRBJ1-6; 9 positions agree with TRBD1. The germline gives CDR1 MNHEY, CDR2 SVGAGI. The CDR3 sequence is 15 residues long. Unmatched junction bases numbered 4, after V lost 0 bases and J lost 10 bases. The CDR3 region is CASSYSRQGESPLHF. The CDR3 DNA reads as TGTGCCAGCAGTTACTCTCGACAGGGGGAATCACCCCTCCACTTT.

The chain joins TRBV4-1 to TRBJ1-5; a weak D match, TRBD1 (6 bases). This CDR3 region has 16 residues. CDR1 is MGHRA and CDR2 is YSYEKL in the germline V gene. The ends were cut back, 0 bases at V and 5 bases at J, with 14 bases in the middle. The CDR3 nucleotides are TGCGCCAGCAGCCAAGAGCCGGGGGCCTTTTATCAGCCCCAGCATTTT. Amino acids: CASSQEPGAFYQPQHF.

This sequence joins TRBV4-1 and TRBJ1-2; TRBD1 agrees at 9 bases. This CDR3 has 15 residues. After removal of 0 bases from V and 5 bases from J, the junction contained 4 bases not matched to a gene. Germline V gene lookup returns CDR1 MGHRA and CDR2 YSYEKL. The CDR3 protein is CASSQDGTGLYGYTF. The CDR3 region has the DNA TGCGCCAGCAGCCAAGATGGGACAGGGTTATATGGCTACACCTTC.

V and J are TRBV6-5 and TRBJ2-3; unclear D gene. Germline V gene data show CDR1 as MNHEY and CDR2 as SVGAGI. The CDR3 spans 15 residues. Trimming stripped 2 bases from V and 2 bases from J, with 11 bases between. The CDR3: CASSYAAGVTDTQYF. The CDR3 coding sequence is TGTGCCAGCAGTTACGCGGCAGGAGTCACAGATACGCAGTATTTT.

The J gene is TRBJ2-2, the V gene TRBV2; D unclear. CDR3 length: 15 amino acids. V lost 4 bases, J lost 0 bases, and 9 bases lay in between. From germline, CDR1 is SNHLY and CDR2 FYNNEI. The CDR3 here is CASSGTAANTGELFF. DNA for the CDR3: TGTGCCAGCAGTGGGACCGCCGCGAACACCGGGGAGCTGTTTTTT.

The chain uses TRBV5-1 and TRBJ2-3; D remains ambiguous. The CDR3 totals 14 residues. Germline V gene sequence: CDR1 SGHRS, CDR2 YFSETQ. V lost 0 bases, J lost 4 bases, and 9 bases lay in between. CDR3 bases: TGCGCCAGCAGCTTGGGGGCGACTCCAGATACGCAGTATTTT. Translation: CASSLGATPDTQYF.

CDR3 coding DNA: TGTGCCAGCAGCTTGTTGCAGGGGAGCTATGGCTACACCTTC. Amino acids: CASSLLQGSYGYTF. V is TRBV7-2 and J is TRBJ1-2; possibly TRBD1 for D (6 bases). The CDR3 contains 14 residues. CDR1 is SGHTA, CDR2 FQGNSA, per germline. V was clipped by 3 bases and J by 4 bases, with 12 bases between them.